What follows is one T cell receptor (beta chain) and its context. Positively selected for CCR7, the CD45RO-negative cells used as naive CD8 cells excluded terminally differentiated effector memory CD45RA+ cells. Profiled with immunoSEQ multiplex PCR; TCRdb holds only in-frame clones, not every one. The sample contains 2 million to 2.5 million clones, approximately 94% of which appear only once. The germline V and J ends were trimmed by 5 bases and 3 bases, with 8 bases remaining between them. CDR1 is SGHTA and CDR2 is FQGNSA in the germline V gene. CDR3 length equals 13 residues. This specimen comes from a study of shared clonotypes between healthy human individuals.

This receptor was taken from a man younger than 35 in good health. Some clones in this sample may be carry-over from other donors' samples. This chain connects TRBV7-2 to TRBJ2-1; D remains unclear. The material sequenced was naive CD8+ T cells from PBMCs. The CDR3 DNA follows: TGTGCCAGCAGCCCATTAGGCTACAATGAGCAGTTCTTC. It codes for CASSPLGYNEQFF.